This T cell receptor (beta chain) was observed in a study of cytomegalovirus exposure and HLA in healthy donors. Background on the study: Of around 400 genotyped donors, 75% to 90% grouped in the Caucasian-associated ancestry cluster. Study-level results: The study recorded 160 or so TCR beta chains that were cytomegalovirus-associated. In terms of immune exposure information, only CMV serostatus was available.

Germline V lookup: CDR1 MNHEY, CDR2 SVGAGI. The CDR3 totals 14 residues. The J segment lost 0 bases and the V segment lost 6 bases, leaving 4 bases of the junction unmatched. For this clone: The target antigen is unknown.

The donors, nominally healthy at sampling, likely had unrecorded immune exposures. The PCR contained 60 Vbeta and 13 Jbeta primers. Only in-frame clones appear in the TCRdb table, and some are missing; sequencing was by immunoSEQ multiplex PCR. The sample records about 140,000 clones, about 75% being singletons. Sequenced input: PBMCs. The chain combines TRBV6-5 with TRBJ1-2, with 7 nucleotides matching TRBD1. The receptor's source is a woman in her thirties in good health and CMV-seronegative. In DNA, the CDR3 is TGTGCCAGCAGAACCGGGACAGCTAACTATGGCTACACCTTC. As protein: CASRTGTANYGYTF.